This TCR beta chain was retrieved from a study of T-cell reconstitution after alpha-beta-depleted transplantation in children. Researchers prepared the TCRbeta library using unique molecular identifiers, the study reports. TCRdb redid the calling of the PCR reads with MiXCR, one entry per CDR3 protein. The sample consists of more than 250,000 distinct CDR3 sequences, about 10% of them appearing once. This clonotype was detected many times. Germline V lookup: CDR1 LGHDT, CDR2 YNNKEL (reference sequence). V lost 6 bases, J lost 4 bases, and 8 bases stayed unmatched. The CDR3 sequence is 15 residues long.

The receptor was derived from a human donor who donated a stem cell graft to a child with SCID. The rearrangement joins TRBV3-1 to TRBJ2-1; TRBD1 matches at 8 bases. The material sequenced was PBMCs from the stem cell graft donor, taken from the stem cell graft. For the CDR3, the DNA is TGTGCCAGCAGGCGCGGACAGGGCCCTTACAATGAGCAGTTCTTC. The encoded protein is CASRRGQGPYNEQFF.